The sequence of this T cell receptor (beta chain) was determined in a study of chemoradiotherapy in HPV16-positive cancers (dated by TCRdb to the early 2020s). Concerning the study at large: Functional T-cell assays on cells from two HPV16-positive patients defined candidate HPV-specific T-cell clones and common TCR motifs. The study asked whether T-cell immunity against the HPV oncoproteins E6 and E7 changes during chemoradiotherapy and whether it affects survival. The candidate HPV-specific TCRs and motifs were then tracked in TCR repertoires from around 93 patients with HPV-related cancers. Summary of the overall study and its limitations: The functional definition of HPV-specific T cells was derived from only two HPV16-positive patients, and the survival association was reported for HPV16-positive patients. Among HPV16-positive patients, expansion of HPV-responsive T cells during chemoradiotherapy was associated with better recurrence-free survival. Expansion of candidate HPV-specific clones and E7-related TCR motifs was observed in the tumor microenvironment during treatment, whereas no such expansion was observed for non-HPV-specific T cells.

Because repertoires were sampled repeatedly during chemoradiotherapy, clonal expansion in the tumor microenvironment could be followed. Remarks on this clone: Its antigen specificity is not known. Base qualities are not recorded, but no much larger clone differs from it by a single base.

Library preparation employed the immunoSEQ multiplex PCR assay. Held by TCRdb, this immuneACCESS table contains in-frame sequences only and omits some clones. Under half of the omission traces to an unresolved V gene where checked; the cause of the rest is unknown. The table for this sample lists approximately 6,600 clones; more than 80% of them were counted only once. The ten largest clones take up 7% to 9% of the sample. The CDR3 numbers 16 residues from cysteine through phenylalanine. The only DNA kept is the CDR3, 48 bases in frame from the first base. Clipping removes 5 bases from V and 4 bases from J, with 8 as the unmatched junction base count. The CDR1 and CDR2 encoded by the germline V gene are SGHTA and FQGNSA.

The chain uses TRBV7-2 and TRBJ2-3; 11 central bases correspond to TRBD2. The clonotype comes from a human donor with HPV-associated anogenital cancer. Sequenced here: tumor tissue, sampled from a patient who underwent chemoradiotherapy. The CDR3 region reads CASSLEVLAGADTQYF. The DNA sequence is TGTGCCAGCAGCCTAGAGGTACTAGCGGGAGCAGATACGCAGTATTTT.